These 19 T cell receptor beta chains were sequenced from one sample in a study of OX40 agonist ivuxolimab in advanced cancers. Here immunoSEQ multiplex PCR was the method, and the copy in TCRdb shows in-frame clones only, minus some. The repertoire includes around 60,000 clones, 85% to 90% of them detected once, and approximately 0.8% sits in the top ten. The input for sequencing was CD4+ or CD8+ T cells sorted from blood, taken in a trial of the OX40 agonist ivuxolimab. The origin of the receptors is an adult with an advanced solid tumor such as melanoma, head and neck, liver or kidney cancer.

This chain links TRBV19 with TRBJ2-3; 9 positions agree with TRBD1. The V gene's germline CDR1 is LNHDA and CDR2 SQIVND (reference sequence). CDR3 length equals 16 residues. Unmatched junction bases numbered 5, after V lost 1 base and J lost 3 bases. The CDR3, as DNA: TGTGCCAGTAGTATAGTCCCCGGACAGGGGACAGATACGCAGTATTTT. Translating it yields CASSIVPGQGTDTQYF. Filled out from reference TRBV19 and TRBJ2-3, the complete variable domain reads DGGITQSPKYLFRKEGQNVTLSCEQNLNHDAMYWYRQDPGQGLRLIYYSQIVNDFQKGDIAEGYSVSREKKESFPLTVTSAQKNPTAFYLCASSIVPGQGTDTQYFGPGTRLTVL.

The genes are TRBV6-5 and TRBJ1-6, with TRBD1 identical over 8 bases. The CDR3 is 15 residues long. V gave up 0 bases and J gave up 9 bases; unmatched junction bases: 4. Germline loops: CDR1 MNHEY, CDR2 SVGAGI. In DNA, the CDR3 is TGTGCCAGCAGTTACTCGAACAGGGGGGGTTCACCCCTCCACTTT. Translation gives CASSYSNRGGSPLHF.

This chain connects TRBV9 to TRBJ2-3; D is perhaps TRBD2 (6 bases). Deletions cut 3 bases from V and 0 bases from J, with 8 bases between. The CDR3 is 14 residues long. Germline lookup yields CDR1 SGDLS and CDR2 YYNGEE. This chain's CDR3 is CASSAGTSTDTQYF. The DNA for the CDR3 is TGTGCCAGCAGCGCCGGGACTAGCACAGATACGCAGTATTTT. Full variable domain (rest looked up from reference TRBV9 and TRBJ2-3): DSGVTQTPKHLITATGQRVTLRCSPRSGDLSVYWYQQSLDQGLQFLIQYYNGEERAKGNILERFSAQQFPDLHSELNLSSLELGDSALYFCASSAGTSTDTQYFGPGTRLTVL.

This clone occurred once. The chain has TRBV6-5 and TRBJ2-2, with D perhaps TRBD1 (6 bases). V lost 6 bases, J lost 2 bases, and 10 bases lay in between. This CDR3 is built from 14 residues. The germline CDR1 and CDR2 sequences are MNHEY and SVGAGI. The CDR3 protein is CASRGQTNTGELFF. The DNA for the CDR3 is TGTGCCAGCAGGGGACAAACCAACACCGGGGAGCTGTTTTTT.

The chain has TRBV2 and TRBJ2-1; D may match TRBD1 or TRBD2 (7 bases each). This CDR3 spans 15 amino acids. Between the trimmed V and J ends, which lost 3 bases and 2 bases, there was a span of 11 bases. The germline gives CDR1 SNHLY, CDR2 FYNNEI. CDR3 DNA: TGTGCCAGCAGTGACCAGGGGGGGCCCTACAATGAGCAGTTCTTC. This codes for CASSDQGGPYNEQFF.

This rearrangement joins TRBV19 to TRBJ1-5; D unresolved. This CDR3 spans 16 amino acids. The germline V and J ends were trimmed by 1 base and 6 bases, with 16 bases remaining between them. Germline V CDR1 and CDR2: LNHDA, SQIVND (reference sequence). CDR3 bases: TGTGCCAGTAGTATAGGTACCGCTATCGGGATTCAGCCCCAGCATTTT. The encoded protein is CASSIGTAIGIQPQHF.

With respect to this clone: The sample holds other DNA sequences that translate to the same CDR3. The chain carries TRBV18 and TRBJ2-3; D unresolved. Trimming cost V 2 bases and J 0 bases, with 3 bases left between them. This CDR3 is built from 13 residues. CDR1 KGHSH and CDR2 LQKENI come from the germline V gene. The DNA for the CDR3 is TGTGCCAGCTCACCAGGGAGCACAGATACGCAGTATTTT. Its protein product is CASSPGSTDTQYF.

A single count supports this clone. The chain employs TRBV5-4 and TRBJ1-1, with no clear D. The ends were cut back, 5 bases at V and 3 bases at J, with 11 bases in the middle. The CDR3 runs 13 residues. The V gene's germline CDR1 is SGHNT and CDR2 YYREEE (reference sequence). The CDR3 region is CASRFHSDTEAFF. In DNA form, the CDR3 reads TGTGCCAGCAGGTTCCATTCCGACACTGAAGCTTTCTTT.

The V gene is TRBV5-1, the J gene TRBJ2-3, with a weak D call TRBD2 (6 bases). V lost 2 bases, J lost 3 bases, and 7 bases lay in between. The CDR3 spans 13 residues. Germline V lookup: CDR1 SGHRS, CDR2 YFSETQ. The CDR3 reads CASSFGGTDTQYF. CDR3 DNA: TGCGCCAGCAGCTTCGGGGGTACAGATACGCAGTATTTT.

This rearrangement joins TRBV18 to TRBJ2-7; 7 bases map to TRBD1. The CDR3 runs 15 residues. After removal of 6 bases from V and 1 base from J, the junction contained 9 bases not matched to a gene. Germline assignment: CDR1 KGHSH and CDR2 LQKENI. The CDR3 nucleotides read TGTGCCAGCTCCGTGACCGGGACAGCGTCCTACGAGCAGTACTTC. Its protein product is CASSVTGTASYEQYF.

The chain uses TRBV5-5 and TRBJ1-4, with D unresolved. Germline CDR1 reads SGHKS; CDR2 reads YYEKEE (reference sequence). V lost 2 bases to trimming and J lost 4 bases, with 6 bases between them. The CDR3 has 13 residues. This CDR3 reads CASSFMSNEKLFF. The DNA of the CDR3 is TGTGCCAGCAGCTTCATGAGTAATGAAAAACTGTTTTTT.

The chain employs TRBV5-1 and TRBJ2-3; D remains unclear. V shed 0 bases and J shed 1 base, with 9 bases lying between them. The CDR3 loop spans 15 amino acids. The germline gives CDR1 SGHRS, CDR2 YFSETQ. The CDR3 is CASSLAVSRTDTQYF. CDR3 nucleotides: TGCGCCAGCAGCTTGGCCGTCTCTCGCACAGATACGCAGTATTTT.

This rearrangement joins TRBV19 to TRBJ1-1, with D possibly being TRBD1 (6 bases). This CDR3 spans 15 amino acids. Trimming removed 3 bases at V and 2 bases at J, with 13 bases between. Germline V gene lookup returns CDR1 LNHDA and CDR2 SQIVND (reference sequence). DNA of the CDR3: TGTGCCAGTAGTATTCACGGGGGCGTAAACACTGAAGCTTTCTTT. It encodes CASSIHGGVNTEAFF.

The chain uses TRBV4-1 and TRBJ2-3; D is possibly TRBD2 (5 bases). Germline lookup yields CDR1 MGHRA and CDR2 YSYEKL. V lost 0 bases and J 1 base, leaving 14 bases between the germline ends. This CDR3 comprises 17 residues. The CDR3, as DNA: TGCGCCAGCAGCCAAGATGAGACTACCCCCGGCACAGATACGCAGTATTTT. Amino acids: CASSQDETTPGTDTQYF.

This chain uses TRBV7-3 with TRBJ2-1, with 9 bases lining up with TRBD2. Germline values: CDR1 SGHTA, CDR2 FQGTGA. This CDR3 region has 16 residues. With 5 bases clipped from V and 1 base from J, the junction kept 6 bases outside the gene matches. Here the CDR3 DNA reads TGTGCCAGCAGCCCGTGGCGGGGGGGGTCCTACAATGAGCAGTTCTTC. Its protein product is CASSPWRGGSYNEQFF.

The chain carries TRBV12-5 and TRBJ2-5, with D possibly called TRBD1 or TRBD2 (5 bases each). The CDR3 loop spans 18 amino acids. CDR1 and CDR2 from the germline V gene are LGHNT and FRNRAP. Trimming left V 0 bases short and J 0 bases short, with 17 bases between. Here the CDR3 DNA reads TGTGCTAGTGGTTTGGTACGGCAGGGACCACCTTACCAAGAGACCCAGTACTTC. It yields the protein CASGLVRQGPPYQETQYF.

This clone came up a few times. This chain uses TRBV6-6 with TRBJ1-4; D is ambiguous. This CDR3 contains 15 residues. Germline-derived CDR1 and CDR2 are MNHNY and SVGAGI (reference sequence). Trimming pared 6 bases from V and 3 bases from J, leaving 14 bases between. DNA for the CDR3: TGTGCCAGCAGCCCAACCTCCGTCCCTAATGAAAAACTGTTTTTT. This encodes CASSPTSVPNEKLFF.

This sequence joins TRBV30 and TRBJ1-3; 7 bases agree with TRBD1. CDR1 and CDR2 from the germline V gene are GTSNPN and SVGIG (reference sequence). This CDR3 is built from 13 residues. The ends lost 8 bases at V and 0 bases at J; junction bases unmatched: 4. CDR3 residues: CARTGDSGNTIYF. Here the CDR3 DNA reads TGTGCCCGGACAGGCGACTCTGGAAACACCATATATTTT.

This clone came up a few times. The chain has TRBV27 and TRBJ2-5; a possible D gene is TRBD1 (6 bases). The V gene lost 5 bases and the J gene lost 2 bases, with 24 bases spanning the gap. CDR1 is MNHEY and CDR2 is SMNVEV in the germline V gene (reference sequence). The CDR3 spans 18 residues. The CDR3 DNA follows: TGTGCCAGCAGTCCGAACCCCCGGACAGCCGGCCCTCAAGAGACCCAGTACTTC. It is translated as CASSPNPRTAGPQETQYF.